The 27 T cell receptor beta chains reported below all come from one sample, sequenced in a study of blood T cells in healthy people across ages. A second 7 to 11 cycle PCR used barcoded and J-beta primers. TCRdb passed the 5' RACE reads through MiXCR, listing each CDR3 protein once. Of over 600,000 distinct CDR3 sequences in the sample, about 46% are singletons; the top ten hold around a sixth. The sample taken for sequencing was blood. These receptors all stem from an elderly man in good health.

V gene TRBV5-1 combines with J gene TRBJ2-1; D remains ambiguous. The J call may be in error: the DNA end matches TRBJ2-7 better. CDR1 is SGHRS and CDR2 is YFSETQ in the germline V gene. The CDR3 sequence is 16 residues long. The CDR3 protein is CASSALTVFTYNEQYF. DNA for the CDR3: TGCGCCAGCAGCGCCCTGACTGTTTTCACCTACAATGAGCAGTACTTC.

This clonotype was seen only once. V usage is TRBV4-2 and J usage is TRBJ1-1; D might be TRBD1 (6 bases). The CDR3 runs to 14 residues. Germline CDR1 reads LGHNA; CDR2 reads YNFKEQ. Trimming removed 5 bases from V and 5 bases from J, with 15 bases in between. The CDR3 coding sequence is TGTGCCAGCAGCTCACAGGGAGGTATAACTGAAGCTTTCTTT. This translates into CASSSQGGITEAFF.

This clonotype turned up a few times. V usage is TRBV19 and J usage is TRBJ1-1; D gene uncertain. Trimming took 1 base from V and 4 from J, leaving 16 bases between them. Germline V gives CDR1 LNHDA, CDR2 SQIVND (reference sequence). The CDR3 runs 16 residues. In DNA form, the CDR3 reads TGTGCCAGTAGTATAGGTGCGGTACCGGTGGGCACTGAAGCTTTCTTT. Translating gives CASSIGAVPVGTEAFF.

This clonotype was seen more than once but under ten times. This chain links TRBV5-1 with TRBJ2-7; the match to TRBD2 covers 8 bases. Germline V gives CDR1 SGHRS, CDR2 YFSETQ. The CDR3 has 15 amino acids. The trim removed 3 bases at V and 3 bases at J, leaving 8 bases unmatched. The CDR3 spells CASSSAGSGVYEQYF. The CDR3 DNA reads TGCGCCAGCAGCTCGGCAGGTAGCGGGGTCTACGAGCAGTACTTC. The variable domain in full, completed from reference TRBV5-1 and TRBJ2-7, reads KAGVTQTPRYLIKTRGQQVTLSCSPISGHRSVSWYQQTPGQGLQFLFEYFSETQRNKGNFPGRFSGRQFSNSRSEMNVSTLELGDSALYLCASSSAGSGVYEQYFGPGTRLTVT.

The chain uses TRBV29-1 and TRBJ2-7, with a tentative D call TRBD2 (6 bases). The CDR3 totals 14 residues. The V end lost 7 bases, the J end lost 4 bases, and 20 bases lay between the germline ends. The germline V gene encodes CDR1 SQVTM and CDR2 ANQGSEA. CDR3 in DNA: TGCAGCGCAATCCCGGGACTGGAAGATTACGAGCAGTACTTC. As protein: CSAIPGLEDYEQYF.

This clonotype was seen ten or more times. This rearrangement joins TRBV7-2 to TRBJ2-5; D call uncertain. V gave up 5 bases and J gave up 3 bases, with 10 bases separating them. CDR1 is SGHTA and CDR2 is FQGNSA in the germline V gene. The CDR3 totals 13 residues. The CDR3 loop is CASSLRVEETQYF. CDR3 nucleotides: TGTGCCAGCAGCCTACGGGTAGAAGAGACCCAGTACTTC.

The rearrangement uses TRBV5-1 and TRBJ2-7; tentatively, D is TRBD1 or TRBD2 (5 bases each). The CDR3 is 15 residues long. From germline, CDR1 is SGHRS and CDR2 YFSETQ. Trimming removed 3 bases at V and 4 bases at J, with 17 bases between. CDR3 sequence (DNA): TGCGCCAGCAGCTCCTCTCGGGGCCCCACTTACGAGCAGTACTTC. It yields the protein CASSSSRGPTYEQYF.

The chain has TRBV3-1 and TRBJ1-4; tentative D call: TRBD1 (5 bases). The germline V and J ends were trimmed by 0 bases and 11 bases, with 10 bases remaining between them. Germline-derived CDR1 and CDR2 are LGHDT and YNNKEL (reference sequence). The CDR3 contains 13 residues. The CDR3 DNA follows: TGTGCCAGCAGCCAAGATTACGGGACCAAACTGTTTTTT. The encoded protein is CASSQDYGTKLFF.

This clonotype was seen more than once but under ten times. The chain recombines TRBV20-1 with TRBJ2-3; 13 bases match TRBD2. Germline V lookup: CDR1 DFQATT, CDR2 SNEGSKA (reference sequence). The CDR3 spans 15 residues. The V segment lost 5 bases and the J segment 3 bases; nucleotides outside the gene matches: 5. This CDR3 reads CSAWTSGSGTDTQYF. In DNA form, the CDR3 reads TGCAGTGCTTGGACTAGCGGGAGCGGTACAGATACGCAGTATTTT.

This chain joins TRBV7-2 and TRBJ2-4; D is ambiguous. This CDR3 is 14 amino acids long. Looked up from germline, CDR1 is SGHTA and CDR2 is FQGNSA. Trimming removed 1 base from V and 6 bases from J, with 10 bases in between. The CDR3 sequence: CASSLVRSANIQYF. The CDR3 DNA is TGTGCCAGCAGCTTAGTACGATCCGCAAACATTCAGTACTTC. Filled out from reference TRBV7-2 and TRBJ2-4, the complete variable domain reads GAGVSQSPSNKVTEKGKDVELRCDPISGHTALYWYRQSLGQGLEFLIYFQGNSAPDKSGLPSDRFSAERTGGSVSTLTIQRTQQEDSAVYLCASSLVRSANIQYFGAGTRLSVL.

This clonotype was seen a single time. CDR3 amino acids: CASSIGGYGSGRTDTQYF. The CDR3 DNA follows: TGTGCCAGCAGTATAGGGGGATATGGTAGCGGGAGAACAGATACGCAGTATTTT. The chain recombines TRBV28 with TRBJ2-3; 9 nucleotides align to TRBD2. Unmatched junction bases numbered 15, after V lost 5 bases and J lost 3 bases. Germline values: CDR1 MDHEN, CDR2 SYDVKM. The CDR3 runs to 18 residues.

Many counts were recorded for this clonotype. The chain is built from TRBV20-1 and TRBJ2-1, with TRBD1 matching 7 bases. The germline CDR1 and CDR2 sequences are DFQATT and SNEGSKA (reference sequence). CDR3 length equals 13 residues. The V segment lost 4 bases and the J segment 10 bases; nucleotides outside the gene matches: 10. The CDR3 bases are TGCAGTGCTAAACGGGACAGCGGTTCGGAGCAGTTCTTC. Residues: CSAKRDSGSEQFF.

This clonotype was observed at least ten times. This rearrangement joins TRBV5-1 to TRBJ2-1, with D perhaps TRBD1 or TRBD2 (5 bases each). V lost 4 bases and J lost 3, with 14 bases in between. This CDR3 comprises 15 residues. Germline V gene lookup returns CDR1 SGHRS and CDR2 YFSETQ. CDR3 in DNA: TGCGCCAGCAGCCCTGACGGGACGTACTACAATGAGCAGTTCTTC. Translating gives CASSPDGTYYNEQFF.

The gene calls are TRBV14 and TRBJ2-5; TRBD1 is a possible D gene (6 bases). V was shortened by 0 bases and J by 5 bases, with 13 bases between the two germline ends. The CDR3 covers 15 residues. Per germline, CDR1 SGHDN and CDR2 FVKESK. The CDR3 spells CASSQELGAGETQYF. CDR3 nucleotides: TGTGCCAGCAGCCAAGAGTTGGGGGCAGGGGAGACCCAGTACTTC.

As for this clonotype: Being one base from a much bigger clone, this may be a read error. The chain recombines TRBV7-8 with TRBJ2-1; D is tentatively TRBD1 or TRBD2 (5 bases each). V lost 5 bases and J 6 bases, leaving 14 bases between the germline ends. From germline, CDR1 is SGHVS and CDR2 FQNEAQ. The CDR3 is 14 amino acids. The CDR3 sequence is CASSVRGRGNEQFF. CDR3 nucleotides: TGTGCCAGCAGCGTACGGGGAAGGGGCAATGAGCAGTTCTTC.

V is TRBV2 and J is TRBJ1-2, with 7 bases aligning to TRBD1. In germline, CDR1 is SNHLY, CDR2 FYNNEI. The CDR3 contains 16 residues. J lost 1 base, V lost 6 bases, and 11 bases had no gene match. The CDR3 spells CASRTGDSPLNYGYTF. The CDR3 DNA reads TGTGCCAGCAGGACGGGGGACAGTCCCCTTAACTATGGCTACACCTTC.

The chain carries TRBV7-2 and TRBJ1-2, with unresolved D. Per the germline V gene, CDR1 is SGHTA and CDR2 is FQGNSA. Trimming shortened V by 1 base and J by 6 bases, and 21 bases separated the two germline ends. The CDR3 has 17 residues. Here the CDR3 DNA reads TGTGCCAGCAGCTTAGATCGGGCCTTCAGCCCCGGCGATGGCTACACCTTC. The encoded protein is CASSLDRAFSPGDGYTF. Based on the CDR3 plus reference TRBV7-2 and TRBJ1-2, the full variable domain is GAGVSQSPSNKVTEKGKDVELRCDPISGHTALYWYRQSLGQGLEFLIYFQGNSAPDKSGLPSDRFSAERTGGSVSTLTIQRTQQEDSAVYLCASSLDRAFSPGDGYTFGSGTRLTVV.

The rearrangement joins TRBV15 to TRBJ1-1, with 7 positions matching TRBD1. The V gene's germline CDR1 is LNHNV and CDR2 YYDKDF (reference sequence). This CDR3 comprises 13 residues. Unmatched junction bases numbered 5, after V lost 10 bases and J lost 0 bases. CDR3 sequence reads: CAIKTGLNTEAFF. CDR3 DNA sequence: TGTGCCATAAAGACAGGGTTGAACACTGAAGCTTTCTTT.

This clonotype was detected only once. This chain uses TRBV7-6 with TRBJ2-5, with D unclear. The ends were cut back, 5 bases at V and 4 bases at J, with 11 bases in the middle. In germline, CDR1 is SGHVS, CDR2 FNYEAQ. CDR3 size: 13 residues. This CDR3 is CASSPRPRETQYF. Written as DNA, the CDR3 is TGTGCCAGCAGCCCCCGACCCCGAGAGACCCAGTACTTC. Combining the CDR3 with reference TRBV7-6 and TRBJ2-5 gives the whole variable domain GAGVSQSPRYKVTKRGQDVALRCDPISGHVSLYWYRQALGQGPEFLTYFNYEAQQDKSGLPNDRFSAERPEGSISTLTIQRTEQRDSAMYRCASSPRPRETQYFGPGTRLLVL.

This clonotype came up a few times. This rearrangement joins TRBV27 to TRBJ2-3, with 10 bases that match TRBD2. The CDR3 has 16 residues. V lost 4 bases, J lost 4 bases, and 8 bases stayed unmatched. CDR1 is MNHEY, CDR2 SMNVEV, per germline (reference sequence). The CDR3 reads CASSSGAGGPADTQYF. CDR3 nucleotides: TGTGCCAGCAGTTCCGGAGCGGGAGGGCCCGCAGATACGCAGTATTTT.

The chain carries TRBV3-1 and TRBJ1-1; no firm D call. V was pared by 3 bases and J by 1 base, with 12 bases between. Germline CDR1 LGHDT, CDR2 YNNKEL (reference sequence). This CDR3 comprises 15 residues. The CDR3 protein is CASSQARISNTEAFF. CDR3 nucleotides: TGTGCCAGCAGCCAGGCACGGATATCGAACACTGAAGCTTTCTTT.

For this clonotype: This may arise from a read error, as a much more abundant clone is one base away. The chain recombines TRBV29-1 with TRBJ2-1, with D tentatively TRBD1 (6 bases). CDR1 is SQVTM and CDR2 is ANQGSEA in the germline V gene. The V end lost 4 bases, the J end lost 5 bases, and 9 bases lay between the germline ends. The CDR3 extends over 12 amino acids. The CDR3 region is CSVARDNNEQFF. CDR3 coding DNA: TGCAGCGTTGCTCGGGACAACAATGAGCAGTTCTTC.

On this clonotype itself: A much larger clone differs from this one at a single base, so this may be a read error. This sequence joins TRBV12-3 or TRBV12-4 and TRBJ2-1; D might be TRBD1 (7 bases). This CDR3 has 12 amino acids. The CDR3 is CARSQGGNEQFF. The CDR3 nucleotides are TGTGCCCGCAGTCAGGGGGGCAATGAGCAGTTCTTC.

This clonotype was seen a handful of times. The chain links TRBV29-1 to TRBJ2-7, with 15 nucleotides matching TRBD2. The germline V gene has CDR1 SQVTM and CDR2 ANQGSEA. This CDR3 spans 16 amino acids. J gave up 3 bases and V 3 bases, and 6 bases lay outside the gene matches. CDR3 amino acids: CSVEGLAGGIIYEQYF. The DNA for the CDR3 is TGCAGCGTTGAGGGACTAGCGGGAGGTATAATCTACGAGCAGTACTTC.

This clonotype has just a few counts. The chain is built from TRBV6-2 or TRBV6-3 and TRBJ2-5, with D uncertain. CDR1 and CDR2 (germline): MNHEY, SVGEGT. V lost 6 bases and J 2 bases, leaving 7 bases between the germline ends. The CDR3 runs to 12 residues. The CDR3 reads CASRAQQETQYF. The CDR3 coding sequence is TGTGCCAGCAGGGCCCAACAAGAGACCCAGTACTTC.

This chain joins TRBV5-1 and TRBJ2-7; weak D call: TRBD1 (5 bases). Trimming removed 7 bases from V and 1 base from J, with 15 bases in between. Germline CDR1 and CDR2: SGHRS and YFSETQ. CDR3 length: 14 amino acids. This chain's CDR3 is CASGYDSFSYEQYF. CDR3 sequence (DNA): TGCGCCAGCGGCTACGACAGTTTTTCCTACGAGCAGTACTTC. The full variable domain, its missing parts supplied by reference TRBV5-1 and TRBJ2-7, is KAGVTQTPRYLIKTRGQQVTLSCSPISGHRSVSWYQQTPGQGLQFLFEYFSETQRNKGNFPGRFSGRQFSNSRSEMNVSTLELGDSALYLCASGYDSFSYEQYFGPGTRLTVT.

This clonotype has a handful of counts. The chain links TRBV19 to TRBJ1-5; possibly TRBD1 for D (6 bases). This CDR3 is built from 13 residues. The germline V gene encodes CDR1 LNHDA and CDR2 SQIVND (reference sequence). The V end lost 10 bases, the J end lost 6 bases, and 16 bases lay between the germline ends. CDR3 sequence: CATSQGGVQPQHF. CDR3 sequence (DNA): TGTGCCACATCACAGGGTGGTGTTCAGCCCCAGCATTTT.